This TCR beta chain was recorded in a study of graft-versus-host responses after intestinal transplantation. Study-wide results and limits: Elevated graft-versus-host to host-versus-graft clonal ratios in allografts were recorded for patients with graft-donor T cell macrochimerism.

About this clone: No antigen is known for it.

V was pared by 3 bases and J by 10 bases, with 11 bases between. Per germline, CDR1 SGDLS and CDR2 YYNGEE. CDR3 length equals 12 residues. Clones were read by immunoSEQ multiplex PCR, and TCRdb kept only the in-frame ones, dropping some. The sample holds tens of thousands of clones, almost 90% seen once. The V call is TRBV9, the J call TRBJ2-1, with no clear D. The sequencing used unstimulated CD4+ T cells sorted from spleen or lymph node cells, collected before intestinal transplant. This receptor was obtained from a human donor who received an intestinal transplant. The CDR3 loop reads CASSDSLGEQFF. For the CDR3, the DNA is TGTGCCAGCAGCGACTCCCTCGGGGAGCAGTTCTTC.